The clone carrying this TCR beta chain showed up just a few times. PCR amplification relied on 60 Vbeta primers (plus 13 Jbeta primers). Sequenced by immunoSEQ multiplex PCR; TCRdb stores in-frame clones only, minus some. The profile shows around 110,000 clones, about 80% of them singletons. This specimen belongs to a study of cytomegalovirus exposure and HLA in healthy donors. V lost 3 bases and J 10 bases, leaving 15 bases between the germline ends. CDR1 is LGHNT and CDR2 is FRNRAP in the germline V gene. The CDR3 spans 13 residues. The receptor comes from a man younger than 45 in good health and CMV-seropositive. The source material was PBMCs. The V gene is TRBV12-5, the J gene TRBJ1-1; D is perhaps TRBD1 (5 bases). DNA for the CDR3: TGTGCTAGTGGTTTAGTCAGGGCGGACGGAGCTTTCTTT. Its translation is CASGLVRADGAFF.